This TCR beta chain came from a study of blood T cell repertoires in COVID-19. Study context: Samples taken during acute and convalescent COVID-19 were collected in the United States, Italy and Spain.

How the authors handled the data: The authors estimated nucleated cell counts from reference gene primer amplification. Clones were sequenced by immunoSEQ multiplex PCR, and TCRdb holds only the in-frame ones, with some missing. For V, J and clone size, that table is used; D and trimming come from the DNA. This repertoire shows about 67,000 clones, 87% found once; its top ten account for approximately 5%. The germline gives CDR1 MNHEY, CDR2 SMNVEV (reference sequence). Unmatched junction bases numbered 4, after V lost 5 bases and J lost 6 bases. The CDR3 sequence is 15 residues long. The sequencing sample was made of peripheral blood. The source of this sequence is a man over 45 with active COVID-19. The chain joins TRBV27 to TRBJ2-2, with 12 positions matching TRBD2. The CDR3 sequence is CASSLGTSGSGELFF. The CDR3 region has the DNA TGTGCCAGCAGTCTCGGGACTAGCGGGTCCGGGGAGCTGTTTTTT.